What follows describes a single T cell receptor (beta chain). Antigen: not known. This sample is part of a study of vaccination effects on CD4 cells after COVID-19. The assay was immunoSEQ multiplex PCR, and TCRdb's table has in-frame clones only and misses some. The repertoire includes 84,000 or so clones, 60% to 85% of them detected once, and about 1.2% sits in the top ten. This CDR3 region has 15 residues. The trim removed 0 bases at V and 10 bases at J, leaving 5 bases unmatched. Germline V gives CDR1 MNHEY, CDR2 SVGAGI. CD4+ T cells specific for antigen were expanded with viral peptide pools by the ViraFEST assay before sequencing. Investigators separated out CD4+ T cells once about 10 days of culture had passed. Vaccination of participants consisted of two doses of either the BNT162b2 or mRNA-1273 vaccine. In the vaccine recipients, nucleocapsid antibodies were negative and there was no prior SARS-CoV-2 infection. After 2 million or so PBMC were placed in each well, they were cultured with approximately 10 IU/ml IL-2 and about 10 ug/ml peptides.

The sequence was obtained from a human donor who received a COVID-19 vaccine. The chain couples TRBV6-5 to TRBJ1-6, with 8 bases lining up with TRBD1. The material was CD4+ T cells from PBMCs cultured with HCoV-OC43 spike peptides, obtained after COVID-19 vaccination. Subset reported: HCoV-OC43 spike overlapping peptide pool stimulation. CDR3 DNA sequence: TGTGCCAGCAGTTACTCGACAGGGGTCGAATCACCCCTCCACTTT. It yields the protein CASSYSTGVESPLHF.